A single sample gave rise to the 23 T cell receptor beta chains below, sequenced in a study of shared clonotypes between healthy human individuals. Assay: immunoSEQ multiplex PCR; the TCRdb copy retains only in-frame clones and omits some. The sample includes around 1.6 million clones, roughly 98% of them seen just once. Sequencing was carried out using naive CD4+ T cells sorted from blood. This sample's subset: CD45RA+ positively selected. The source of these receptors is a man under 40 in good health.

This chain connects TRBV30 to TRBJ2-7, with 7 bases identical to TRBD2. Germline V CDR1 and CDR2: GTSNPN, SVGIG (reference sequence). The CDR3 extends over 14 amino acids. V was pared by 4 bases and J by 4 bases, with 10 bases of the junction left unmatched. This CDR3 is CAWNRGGPPYEQYF. The CDR3 DNA follows: TGTGCCTGGAATCGCGGGGGTCCCCCTTACGAGCAGTACTTC.

The chain employs TRBV19 and TRBJ1-1; D uncertain. The CDR3 has 12 amino acids. Trimming left V 9 bases short and J 8 bases short, with 16 bases between. Germline V lookup: CDR1 LNHDA, CDR2 SQIVND (reference sequence). This CDR3 is CASNYHRQEAFF. The CDR3 DNA is TGTGCCAGCAATTACCATCGCCAAGAAGCTTTCTTT.

V usage is TRBV30 and J usage is TRBJ1-1; the D gene is possibly TRBD1 (6 bases). Germline CDR1 is GTSNPN and CDR2 is SVGIG (reference sequence). V shed 4 bases and J shed 1 base, with 13 bases lying between them. This CDR3 region has 14 residues. In DNA form, the CDR3 reads TGTGCCTGGAATAACAGGGCAAGGAACACTGAAGCTTTCTTT. Amino acids: CAWNNRARNTEAFF.

This clone has just one count. V is TRBV9 and J is TRBJ2-7, with TRBD1 identical over 7 bases. V shed 1 base, J shed 1 base, and the junction held 2 bases outside the gene matches. The CDR3 is 14 residues long. Germline values: CDR1 SGDLS, CDR2 YYNGEE. The CDR3 nucleotides are TGTGCCAGCAGCGTAACAGGGGAATCCTACGAGCAGTACTTC. It specifies CASSVTGESYEQYF.

The CDR3 DNA sequence: TGTGCCAGCAGCTTAATACCGAGGGGCATTCAGTACTTC. Residues: CASSLIPRGIQYF. The rearrangement links TRBV7-2 to TRBJ2-4, with D perhaps being TRBD1 or TRBD2 (5 bases each). The V and J ends lost 2 bases and 9 bases respectively, with 11 bases between them. Germline V gene sequence: CDR1 SGHTA, CDR2 FQGNSA. The CDR3 runs 13 residues.

The CDR3 is CATSRGLRDGMNTEAFF. The CDR3 DNA follows: TGTGCCACCAGCAGAGGTTTGAGGGACGGTATGAACACTGAAGCTTTCTTT. V usage is TRBV15 and J usage is TRBJ1-1; tentative D call: TRBD1 (5 bases). Germline CDR1 LNHNV, CDR2 YYDKDF (reference sequence). The CDR3 is 17 residues long. Between the trimmed V and J ends, which lost 1 base and 0 bases, there was a span of 15 bases.

The chain couples TRBV7-3 to TRBJ2-7; D tentatively reads TRBD1 or TRBD2 (5 bases each). This CDR3 contains 13 residues. The V and J ends lost 3 bases and 2 bases respectively, with 8 bases between them. Germline V gives CDR1 SGHTA, CDR2 FQGTGA. The CDR3: CASSLGDTYEQYF. The DNA for the CDR3 is TGTGCCAGCAGCTTGGGGGATACCTACGAGCAGTACTTC.

The chain recombines TRBV11-2 with TRBJ2-7; D is perhaps TRBD2 (5 bases). Trimming cost V 2 bases and J 5 bases, with 13 bases left between them. This CDR3 has 14 amino acids. In germline, CDR1 is SGHAT, CDR2 FQNNGV. The DNA of the CDR3 is TGTGCCAGCAGCTTAAGGAGGCCAAGGCACGAGCAGTACTTC. Its protein is CASSLRRPRHEQYF.

The CDR3 region has the DNA TGCGCCAGCAGCCACCCAGGGAATGAGCAGTTCTTC. Its translation: CASSHPGNEQFF. This chain connects TRBV4-1 to TRBJ2-1, with D possibly matching TRBD1 (5 bases). The CDR3 spans 12 residues. Trimming pared 3 bases from V and 7 bases from J, leaving 7 bases between. Germline CDR1 and CDR2: MGHRA and YSYEKL.

The genes are TRBV6-1 and TRBJ2-7, with 10 bases matching TRBD2. In germline, CDR1 is MNHNS, CDR2 SASEGT. Trimming took 4 bases from V and 3 from J; bases not matched to a gene: 15. This CDR3 contains 18 residues. The CDR3 nucleotides read TGTGCCAGCAGTGGAATGGTGGTTAGCGGGAGGAACGTCTACGAGCAGTACTTC. It encodes CASSGMVVSGRNVYEQYF.

V and J are TRBV19 and TRBJ2-5, with D perhaps TRBD1 (5 bases). This CDR3 is 13 amino acids long. The V end was cut by 7 bases, the J end by 2 bases, with 11 bases between. Germline values: CDR1 LNHDA, CDR2 SQIVND (reference sequence). The CDR3 here is CASNQGSQETQYF. In DNA form, the CDR3 reads TGTGCCAGTAACCAGGGCAGTCAAGAGACCCAGTACTTC.

The rearrangement joins TRBV28 to TRBJ1-5; no clear D gene. The CDR3 has 12 residues. The ends were cut back, 4 bases at V and 6 bases at J, with 7 bases in the middle. The germline V gene encodes CDR1 MDHEN and CDR2 SYDVKM. The CDR3 nucleotides read TGTGCCAGCAGTTCCATCTCTCAGCCCCAGCATTTT. This codes for CASSSISQPQHF.

The V and J genes are TRBV18 and TRBJ2-7, with D unresolved. CDR3 length: 12 residues. V lost 6 bases and J lost 3, with 9 bases in between. Germline lookup yields CDR1 KGHSH and CDR2 LQKENI. In nucleotides, the CDR3 is TGTGCCAGCTCCGAACGGTTCTACGAGCAGTACTTC. Translation gives CASSERFYEQYF.

The rearrangement uses TRBV7-2 and TRBJ2-1; D is unresolved. Germline values: CDR1 SGHTA, CDR2 FQGNSA. V was clipped by 5 bases and J by 0 bases, with 11 bases between them. The CDR3 consists of 15 residues. CDR3 loop: CASSQAPSSYNEQFF. The CDR3 bases are TGTGCCAGCAGCCAAGCGCCAAGCTCCTACAATGAGCAGTTCTTC. Looking up the rest from reference TRBV7-2 and TRBJ2-1 gives the full variable domain: GAGVSQSPSNKVTEKGKDVELRCDPISGHTALYWYRQSLGQGLEFLIYFQGNSAPDKSGLPSDRFSAERTGGSVSTLTIQRTQQEDSAVYLCASSQAPSSYNEQFFGPGTRLTVL.

The CDR3 nucleotides read TGTGCCATGAGTTGGGATAACACCGGGGAGCTGTTTTTT. This gives the protein CAMSWDNTGELFF. The genes are TRBV10-3 and TRBJ2-2; D call uncertain. V lost 9 bases and J lost 2, with 10 bases in between. Germline-derived CDR1 and CDR2 are ENHRY and SYGVKD. This CDR3 has 13 amino acids.

The J gene is TRBJ2-7, the V gene TRBV10-3; 9 bases line up with TRBD1. The germline CDR1 and CDR2 sequences are ENHRY and SYGVKD. The CDR3 is 14 amino acids. J lost 5 bases, V lost 8 bases, and 10 bases had no gene match. The CDR3 loop reads CAIGWTGVTHEQYF. CDR3 DNA: TGTGCCATCGGATGGACAGGGGTTACCCACGAGCAGTACTTC.

CDR3 in DNA: TGTGCCAGTAGTATCGTAGACAGGGGATATGGCTACACCTTC. The encoded protein is CASSIVDRGYGYTF. V and J are TRBV19 and TRBJ1-2; 8 positions match TRBD1. With V trimmed by 3 bases and J by 5 bases, 5 bases remained unmatched. CDR3 length: 14 residues. Germline V gene sequence: CDR1 LNHDA, CDR2 SQIVND (reference sequence). Combining the CDR3 with reference TRBV19 and TRBJ1-2 gives the whole variable domain DGGITQSPKYLFRKEGQNVTLSCEQNLNHDAMYWYRQDPGQGLRLIYYSQIVNDFQKGDIAEGYSVSREKKESFPLTVTSAQKNPTAFYLCASSIVDRGYGYTFGSGTRLTVV.

The J gene is TRBJ2-4, the V gene TRBV7-9; the D gene is possibly TRBD2 (6 bases). There are 14 residues in the CDR3. Germline assignment: CDR1 SEHNR and CDR2 FQNEAQ (reference sequence). Trimming shortened V by 0 bases and J by 7 bases, and 10 bases separated the two germline ends. The CDR3: CASSLAEGTNIQYF. The CDR3 nucleotides are TGTGCCAGCAGCTTAGCCGAAGGGACTAACATTCAGTACTTC.

Concerning this clone itself: The same CDR3 also results from other DNA sequences found in this sample. The chain joins TRBV29-1 to TRBJ2-1; unclear D gene. Per germline, CDR1 SQVTM and CDR2 ANQGSEA. The CDR3 contains 13 residues. The ends were cut back, 1 base at V and 4 bases at J, with 8 bases in the middle. The DNA of the CDR3 is TGCAGCGTTGAAGGCCAGAGGTACAATGAGCAGTTCTTC. As protein: CSVEGQRYNEQFF.

The J gene is TRBJ2-7, the V gene TRBV28; D gene uncertain. CDR1 and CDR2 from the germline V gene are MDHEN and SYDVKM. Deletions cut 3 bases from V and 5 bases from J, with 8 bases between. CDR3 size: 12 residues. DNA of the CDR3: TGTGCCAGCAGTTTCTATGAGGACGAGCAGTACTTC. It yields the protein CASSFYEDEQYF.

The rearrangement uses TRBV5-1 and TRBJ1-5, with a tentative D call TRBD1 (5 bases). This CDR3 is built from 14 residues. Trimming shortened V by 4 bases and J by 5 bases, and 13 bases separated the two germline ends. Germline V gene data show CDR1 as SGHRS and CDR2 as YFSETQ. For the CDR3, the DNA is TGCGCCAGCAGCCCCTCGGGAGGGGATCAGCCCCAGCATTTT. Translating it yields CASSPSGGDQPQHF. The whole variable domain, remainder taken from reference TRBV5-1 and TRBJ1-5, is KAGVTQTPRYLIKTRGQQVTLSCSPISGHRSVSWYQQTPGQGLQFLFEYFSETQRNKGNFPGRFSGRQFSNSRSEMNVSTLELGDSALYLCASSPSGGDQPQHFGDGTRLSIL.

The V and J genes are TRBV2 and TRBJ1-2; D ambiguous. The CDR3 runs 13 residues. CDR1 and CDR2 from the germline V gene are SNHLY and FYNNEI. Trimming left V 4 bases short and J 6 bases short, with 12 bases between. Here the CDR3 reads CASSVEKLDGYTF. CDR3 nucleotides: TGTGCCAGCAGTGTGGAGAAGTTAGATGGCTACACCTTC.

The chain is built from TRBV7-9 and TRBJ2-1; the match to TRBD2 covers 8 bases. Germline CDR1 and CDR2: SEHNR and FQNEAQ (reference sequence). V gave up 8 bases and J gave up 9 bases; unmatched junction bases: 18. This CDR3 has 16 amino acids. The CDR3, as DNA: TGTGCCAGCGACCCAACCTACAGCGGGAGCTTAAGTGAGCAGTTCTTC. Translated, it gives CASDPTYSGSLSEQFF. Drawing the rest from reference TRBV7-9 and TRBJ2-1, the complete variable domain is DTGVSQNPRHKITKRGQNVTFRCDPISEHNRLYWYRQTLGQGPEFLTYFQNEAQLEKSRLLSDRFSAERPKGSFSTLEIQRTEQGDSAMYLCASDPTYSGSLSEQFFGPGTRLTVL.